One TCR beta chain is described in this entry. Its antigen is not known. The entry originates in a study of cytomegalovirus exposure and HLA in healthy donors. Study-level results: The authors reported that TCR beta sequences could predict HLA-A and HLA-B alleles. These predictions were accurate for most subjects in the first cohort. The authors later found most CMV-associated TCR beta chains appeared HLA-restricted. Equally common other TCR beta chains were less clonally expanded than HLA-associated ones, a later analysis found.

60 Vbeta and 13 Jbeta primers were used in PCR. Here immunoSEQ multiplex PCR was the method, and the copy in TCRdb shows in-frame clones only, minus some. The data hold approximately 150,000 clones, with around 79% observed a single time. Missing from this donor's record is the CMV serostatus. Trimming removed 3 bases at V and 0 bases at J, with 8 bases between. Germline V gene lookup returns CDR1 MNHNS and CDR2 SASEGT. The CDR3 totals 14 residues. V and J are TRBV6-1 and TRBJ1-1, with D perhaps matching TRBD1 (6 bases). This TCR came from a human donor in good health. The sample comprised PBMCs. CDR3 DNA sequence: TGTGCCAGCAGTGACACAGGGATGAACACTGAAGCTTTCTTT. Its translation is CASSDTGMNTEAFF.